This T cell receptor beta chain is from a study of blood T cell repertoires in COVID-19. Across the whole study: The analysed material was cDNA or gDNA that came from T cells, B-cell-depleted T cells, or PBMCs.

V was trimmed by 6 bases and J by 4 bases, leaving 10 bases between them. The CDR3 runs to 14 residues. The germline gives CDR1 MDHEN, CDR2 SYDVKM. Sequenced by immunoSEQ multiplex PCR; TCRdb stores in-frame clones only, minus some. The sample shows tens of thousands of clones, roughly 79% of them seen only once. Sequencing was done on a sample of peripheral blood. The sequence was collected from an older woman with acute or convalescent COVID-19. The V and J genes are TRBV28 and TRBJ1-6; weak D call: TRBD1 (5 bases). CDR3 nucleotides: TGTGCCAGCAGACCTGACAGATATAATTCACCCCTCCACTTT. Its protein is CASRPDRYNSPLHF.